The clone carrying this T cell receptor beta chain was counted between two and nine times. Its target is not known. It is unclear where the CDR3 begins or ends on the DNA, so no DNA is shown, and the CDR3 is as TCRdb lists it. The sample comes from a study of early T cells in non-severe SARS-CoV-2 infection. Study overall: Sequencing used unsorted whole-blood bulk RNA, so chains lack pairing.

Whole-study results and caveats: Reliance on VDJdb matching favored anti-spike CD8 responses; private and CD4 specificities were missed.

Individual cDNA molecules were tagged with unique molecular identifiers, the study reported. TCRdb reprocessed the 5' RACE reads with MiXCR, giving one entry per CDR3 protein. Here the sample spans 25,000 to 35,000 distinct CDR3 sequences, approximately 5.5% being singletons. The CDR3 length is 15 residues, termini included. Sequenced input: whole blood. The genes are TRBV12-2 and TRBJ2-7. TRBV12-2 is an annotated pseudogene. The origin of this receptor is an adult who was a healthcare worker with PCR-confirmed SARS-CoV-2 infection or an uninfected control (not recorded which). The chain's CDR3 is CASRLVGRGSYEQYF.